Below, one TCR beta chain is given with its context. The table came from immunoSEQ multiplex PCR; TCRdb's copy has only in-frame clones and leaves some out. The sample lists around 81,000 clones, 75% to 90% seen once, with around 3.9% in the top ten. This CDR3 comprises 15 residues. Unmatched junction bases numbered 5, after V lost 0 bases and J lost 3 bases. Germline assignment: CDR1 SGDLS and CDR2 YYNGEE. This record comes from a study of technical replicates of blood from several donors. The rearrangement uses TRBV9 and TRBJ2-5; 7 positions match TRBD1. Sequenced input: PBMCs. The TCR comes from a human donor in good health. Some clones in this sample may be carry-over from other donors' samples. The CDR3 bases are TGTGCCAGCAGCGTAGTCGAGGGGGCCGAAGAGACCCAGTACTTC. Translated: CASSVVEGAEETQYF.